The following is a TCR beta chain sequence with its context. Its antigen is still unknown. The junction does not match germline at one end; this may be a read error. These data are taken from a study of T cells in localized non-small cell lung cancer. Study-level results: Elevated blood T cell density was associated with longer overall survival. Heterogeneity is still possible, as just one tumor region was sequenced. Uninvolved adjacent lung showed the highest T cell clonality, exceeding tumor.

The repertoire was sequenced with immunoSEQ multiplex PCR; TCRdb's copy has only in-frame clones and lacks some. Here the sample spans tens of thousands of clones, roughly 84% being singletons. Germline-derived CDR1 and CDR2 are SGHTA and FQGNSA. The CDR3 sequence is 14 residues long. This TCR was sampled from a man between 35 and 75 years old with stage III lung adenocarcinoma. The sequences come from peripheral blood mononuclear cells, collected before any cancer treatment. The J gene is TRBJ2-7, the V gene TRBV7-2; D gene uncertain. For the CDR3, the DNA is TGTGCCAGCAGCGCCTACTACAGCTCCTACGGGCAGTACTTC. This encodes CASSAYYSSYGQYF.